The 23 T cell receptor beta chains below come from one sample, sequenced in a study of regulatory T cells in long-lasting Graves disease. As for time point: newly diagnosed GD, antithyroid drugs for less than 3 months. PBMCs provided the RNA from which the TCR library was made. Researchers made TCR beta libraries by using iRepertoire HTBI primers and running Arm-PCR on CDR3 regions. TCRdb independently ran MiXCR on the multiplex PCR reads; one entry per CDR3 protein. The table lists under 450,000 distinct CDR3 sequences, about 16% of them singletons. Another study also made use of these data, one on T cells in Graves' hyperthyroidism and ophthalmopathy.

Sequencing was performed on peripheral blood mononuclear cells (PBMCs), taken at new diagnosis, from a patient treated with antithyroid drugs. The receptor source for this set is a young woman with Graves disease.

This clonotype was seen a handful of times. The chain recombines TRBV4-1 with TRBJ2-2, with 7 bases that match TRBD2. The CDR3 runs to 16 residues. Trimming at V came to 3 bases and at J to 3 bases, leaving 7 bases not matched to a gene. Germline values: CDR1 MGHRA, CDR2 YSYEKL. DNA of the CDR3: TGCGCCAGCAGCCACCGGGGGGTGGCTTACACCGGGGAGCTGTTTTTT. Residues: CASSHRGVAYTGELFF.

For this clonotype: A much larger clone lies one base from this, so it may be a read error. This chain uses TRBV2 with TRBJ1-2; D is possibly TRBD1 (6 bases). The CDR3 contains 15 residues. The V and J ends lost 2 bases and 9 bases respectively, with 19 bases between them. Germline V gives CDR1 SNHLY, CDR2 FYNNEI. The CDR3 protein is CASSEIYSGARCYTF. In nucleotides, the CDR3 is TGTGCCAGCAGTGAAATTTATTCGGGGGCCCGCTGCTACACCTTC.

The chain combines TRBV28 with TRBJ1-4; D perhaps matches TRBD1 (5 bases). Germline CDR1 is MDHEN and CDR2 is SYDVKM. Trimming shortened V by 5 bases and J by 13 bases, and 14 bases separated the two germline ends. The CDR3 consists of 12 residues. The CDR3 here is CASSAGRRRLFF. The CDR3 DNA follows: TGTGCCAGCAGTGCAGGGAGGCGTAGACTGTTTTTT.

This clonotype was recorded at least ten times. The chain recombines TRBV28 with TRBJ2-2; D might be TRBD1 (5 bases). The CDR3 sequence is 16 residues long. Germline CDR1 and CDR2: MDHEN and SYDVKM. V lost 3 bases to trimming and J lost 1 base, with 12 bases between them. The CDR3: CASSFQGRENTGELFF. CDR3 DNA: TGTGCCAGCAGTTTTCAGGGCAGGGAGAACACCGGGGAGCTGTTTTTT.

The chain combines TRBV4-2 with TRBJ2-5, with 7 bases aligning to TRBD2. The germline V gene encodes CDR1 LGHNA and CDR2 YNFKEQ. Trimming cost V 0 bases and J 1 base; bases outside gene matches: 2. This CDR3 comprises 15 residues. The CDR3: CASSQEAGTQETQYF. CDR3 sequence (DNA): TGTGCCAGCAGCCAAGAAGCGGGGACCCAAGAGACCCAGTACTTC.

This clonotype came up many times. The chain combines TRBV2 with TRBJ2-7, with D tentatively TRBD2 (6 bases). This CDR3 is 12 amino acids long. Trimming shortened V by 8 bases and J by 7 bases, and 15 bases separated the two germline ends. CDR1 SNHLY and CDR2 FYNNEI come from the germline V gene. CDR3 loop: CASGDPGREQYF. The CDR3 DNA sequence: TGTGCCAGCGGGGACCCAGGGAGGGAGCAGTACTTC.

The chain couples TRBV27 to TRBJ2-1; D uncertain. V was clipped by 5 bases and J by 2 bases, with 13 bases between them. The germline V gene has CDR1 MNHEY and CDR2 SMNVEV (reference sequence). CDR3 length: 15 residues. CDR3 amino acids: CASSPDISPYNEQFF. The DNA for the CDR3 is TGTGCCAGCAGTCCCGACATAAGCCCCTACAATGAGCAGTTCTTC.

The CDR3 DNA follows: TGCAGTGCTAGTAGAAGCAATCAGCCCCAGCATTTT. The encoded protein is CSASRSNQPQHF. This sequence joins TRBV20-1 and TRBJ1-5; D remains unclear. The CDR3 loop spans 12 amino acids. Trimming took off 3 bases at V and 1 base at J, with 4 bases between the two ends. Germline values: CDR1 DFQATT, CDR2 SNEGSKA (reference sequence).

A few counts support this clonotype. This chain uses TRBV4-2 with TRBJ2-5; 10 bases match TRBD2. V shed 0 bases and J 5 bases; nucleotides not matched to a gene: 6. The V gene's germline CDR1 is LGHNA and CDR2 YNFKEQ. This CDR3 is 16 amino acids long. CDR3 sequence reads: CASSQDPSSGGETQYF. CDR3 in DNA: TGTGCCAGCAGCCAAGATCCCTCTAGCGGGGGCGAGACCCAGTACTTC.

The sample holds a few counts of this clonotype. The gene calls are TRBV7-2 and TRBJ2-3; TRBD2 agrees at 7 bases. This CDR3 contains 17 residues. The V and J ends lost 10 bases and 0 bases, in that order; junction bases with no gene match: 16. Germline V gives CDR1 SGHTA, CDR2 FQGNSA. The CDR3 spells CATQVGGVRSSTDTQYF. CDR3 DNA sequence: TGTGCCACCCAAGTGGGGGGGGTGAGATCTAGCACAGATACGCAGTATTTT.

This clonotype was observed a handful of times. This sequence joins TRBV5-1 and TRBJ2-5; 12 bases are a match to TRBD2. The CDR3 is 15 amino acids. Germline CDR1 and CDR2: SGHRS and YFSETQ. Trimming took 5 bases from V and 5 from J; bases not matched to a gene: 7. As DNA, the CDR3 is TGCGCCAGCAGACTGACTAGCGGGAGAACGGAGACCCAGTACTTC. The encoded protein is CASRLTSGRTETQYF.

The table lists this clonotype with many counts. The chain employs TRBV11-2 and TRBJ2-3; TRBD2 matches 9 bases. Per the germline V gene, CDR1 is SGHAT and CDR2 is FQNNGV. V was pared by 5 bases and J by 0 bases, with 9 bases of the junction left unmatched. The CDR3 is 17 residues long. The CDR3 region is CASSMDPGLASTDTQYF. CDR3 nucleotide sequence: TGTGCCAGCAGCATGGATCCGGGACTAGCCAGCACAGATACGCAGTATTTT.

This clonotype has only a few counts. V gene TRBV2 combines with J gene TRBJ1-1; tentative D call: TRBD1 (5 bases). Germline loops: CDR1 SNHLY, CDR2 FYNNEI. V was cut by 6 bases and J by 4 bases, with 15 bases left in between. This CDR3 spans 14 amino acids. The CDR3 sequence: CASSVSGGLTEAFF. In nucleotides, the CDR3 is TGTGCCAGCAGCGTTAGCGGGGGACTCACTGAAGCTTTCTTT. Supplemented by reference TRBV2 and TRBJ1-1, the full variable domain reads EPEVTQTPSHQVTQMGQEVILRCVPISNHLYFYWYRQILGQKVEFLVSFYNNEISEKSEIFDDQFSVERPDGSNFTLKIRSTKLEDSAMYFCASSVSGGLTEAFFGQGTRLTVV.

A word on this clonotype: Given a far larger clone just one base away, this is likely a sequencing read error. This chain connects TRBV30 to TRBJ2-3, with TRBD2 as a possible D gene (6 bases). The DNA end is more similar to TRBJ2-7, so the J call may be wrong. The CDR3 loop spans 14 amino acids. Germline CDR1 and CDR2: GTSNPN and SVGIG (reference sequence). Here the CDR3 DNA reads TGTGCCTGGAGTGTAGCTGGAGGGAGTCACGAGCAGTACGTC. It translates to CAWSVAGGSHEQYV.

This clonotype was seen many times. The chain couples TRBV11-2 to TRBJ2-5; 8 positions match TRBD2. Germline CDR1 and CDR2: SGHAT and FQNNGV. Trimming cost V 6 bases and J 1 base; bases outside gene matches: 10. This CDR3 spans 16 amino acids. This chain's CDR3 is CASSPGLAGGQETQYF. The CDR3 nucleotides are TGTGCCAGCAGTCCAGGGTTGGCGGGGGGCCAAGAGACCCAGTACTTC.

This clonotype has a count of ten or more. At one end, the junction sequence differs from germline, possibly due to a read error. The chain carries TRBV12-3 or TRBV12-4 and TRBJ1-1; 9 bases map to TRBD1. CDR3 length: 15 residues. CDR3 residues: CASSLGGQGRTEASF. In nucleotides, the CDR3 is TGTGCCAGCAGTTTAGGGGGACAGGGTCGAACTGAAGCTTCCTTT.

This clonotype showed up just a few times. The V call is TRBV6-1, the J call TRBJ2-7, with 9 bases lining up with TRBD1. Germline V gives CDR1 MNHNS, CDR2 SASEGT. This CDR3 spans 15 amino acids. The junction had 14 bases not matched to a gene; V was cut back by 6 bases and J by 8 bases. CDR3 in amino acids: CASSPGQGPIIQQYF. In DNA form, the CDR3 reads TGTGCCAGCAGCCCGGGACAGGGTCCGATCATCCAGCAGTACTTC.

The gene calls are TRBV6-2 or TRBV6-3 and TRBJ2-1, with 12 bases aligning to TRBD2. The CDR3 loop spans 20 amino acids. With 2 bases clipped from V and 3 bases from J, the junction kept 14 bases outside the gene matches. The germline V gene has CDR1 MNHEY and CDR2 SVGEGT. In nucleotides, the CDR3 is TGTGCCAGCAGTTACCCCGATTCGGCTAGCGGGAGGGACAACTACAATGAGCAGTTCTTC. It codes for CASSYPDSASGRDNYNEQFF.

This chain uses TRBV7-9 with TRBJ2-5; D possibly corresponds to TRBD2 (5 bases). CDR1 and CDR2 from the germline V gene are SEHNR and FQNEAQ (reference sequence). The germline V and J ends were trimmed by 2 bases and 7 bases, with 11 bases remaining between them. This CDR3 spans 13 amino acids. The CDR3 sequence: CASSLSSTGTQYF. CDR3 nucleotide sequence: TGTGCCAGCAGCTTATCTAGCACTGGGACCCAGTACTTC.

This clonotype was seen a handful of times. V gene TRBV6-1 combines with J gene TRBJ1-5; D is unclear. CDR1 and CDR2 from the germline V gene are MNHNS and SASEGT. This CDR3 spans 15 amino acids. V was pared by 0 bases and J by 1 base, with 7 bases between. The CDR3 reads CASSEARASNQPQHF. In nucleotides, the CDR3 is TGTGCCAGCAGTGAAGCGAGAGCCAGCAATCAGCCCCAGCATTTT.

This clonotype came up many times. V usage is TRBV20-1 and J usage is TRBJ2-7; TRBD1 matches 8 bases. V was clipped by 1 base and J by 2 bases; unmatched bases: 7. CDR3 length equals 15 residues. CDR1 is DFQATT, CDR2 SNEGSKA, per germline (reference sequence). The CDR3 reads CSARAPTGDPYEQYF. CDR3 sequence (DNA): TGCAGTGCTAGAGCCCCGACAGGGGATCCCTACGAGCAGTACTTC.

This clonotype was observed many times. The chain couples TRBV5-5 to TRBJ2-2, with 7 bases identical to TRBD1. J was trimmed by 0 bases and V by 4 bases; bases with no gene match: 6. The germline gives CDR1 SGHKS, CDR2 YYEKEE (reference sequence). The length of the CDR3 is 16 residues. In nucleotides, the CDR3 is TGTGCCAGCAGCCCGAGACAGGGCGCGAACACCGGGGAGCTGTTTTTT. It translates to CASSPRQGANTGELFF.

There are many counts of this clonotype. V usage is TRBV7-8 and J usage is TRBJ2-7; TRBD2 is a possible D gene (6 bases). This CDR3 comprises 16 residues. Deletions cut 3 bases from V and 5 bases from J, with 20 bases between. CDR1 is SGHVS, CDR2 FQNEAQ, per germline. CDR3 bases: TGTGCCAGCAGCTTCCCGGCGACTAGAGGTTCGAACGAGCAGTACTTC. Its protein product is CASSFPATRGSNEQYF.